These T cell receptor beta chains were read from a single sample in a study of Graves' ophthalmopathy and Graves' hyperthyroidism. TCRdb called the multiplex PCR reads again in MiXCR, with one record for every CDR3 protein. This sample has around 50,000 distinct CDR3 sequences; roughly 52% occur once, and the top ten carry under 30%. The sample taken for sequencing was peripheral blood. These receptors all stem from an adult man with Graves' ophthalmopathy. CDR3s include the opening cysteine and the closing phenylalanine or tryptophan. The order of the fields is J gene, V gene, D gene, clone size, CDR3 DNA, CDR3 protein. D genes are given only for firm matches. Size is omitted from some rows. Given values are once, few, many or a class for expanded clones.

j_gene: TRBJ2-5; v_gene: TRBV29-1; d_gene: NA; abundance: many; CDR3nt: TGCAGCGCGGGGCTTCAGGAGGCTGAGACCCAGTACTTC; CDR3aa: CSAGLQEAETQYF
j_gene: TRBJ2-3; v_gene: TRBV2; d_gene: TRBD2; abundance: many; CDR3nt: TGTGCCAGCAGTTCCGGGACTAGCGGGGATCGCTTGAGCACAGATACGCAGTATTTT; CDR3aa: CASSSGTSGDRLSTDTQYF
j_gene: TRBJ1-3; v_gene: TRBV2; d_gene: TRBD1; abundance: few; CDR3nt: TGTGCCAGCAGCCCTAGGACAGGGCATCAAAACACCATATATTTT; CDR3aa: CASSPRTGHQNTIYF
j_gene: TRBJ2-1; v_gene: TRBV4-1; d_gene: NA; abundance: NA; CDR3nt: TGCGCCAGCAGCGGGGGGTCCGTAACTAATGAGCAGTTCTTC; CDR3aa: CASSGGSVTNEQFF
j_gene: TRBJ1-1; v_gene: TRBV7-9; d_gene: NA; abundance: NA; CDR3nt: TGTGCCAGTTCAACAGGGAAGAACACTGAAGCTTTCTTC; CDR3aa: CASSTGKNTEAFF
j_gene: TRBJ2-3; v_gene: TRBV9; d_gene: NA; abundance: many; CDR3nt: TGTGCCAGCAGCGTAGATTGGCGGGCAAGCACAGATACGCAGTATTTT; CDR3aa: CASSVDWRASTDTQYF
j_gene: TRBJ2-2; v_gene: TRBV4-2; d_gene: NA; abundance: many; CDR3nt: TGTGCCAGCAGCCAAGCCTGGCAGAACACCGGGGAGCTGTTTTTT; CDR3aa: CASSQAWQNTGELFF
j_gene: TRBJ2-1; v_gene: TRBV3-1; d_gene: NA; abundance: many; CDR3nt: TGTGCCAGCAGCCAAGATACCGGGGTTAATGAGCAGTTCTTC; CDR3aa: CASSQDTGVNEQFF
j_gene: TRBJ2-7; v_gene: TRBV9; d_gene: NA; abundance: NA; CDR3nt: TGTGCCAGCAGCGTAGGGGCCGGCGAGCAGTACTTC; CDR3aa: CASSVGAGEQYF
j_gene: TRBJ2-7; v_gene: TRBV20-1; d_gene: TRBD1; abundance: NA; CDR3nt: TGCAGTGCCGGGACAGGGCTCGAGCAGTACTTC; CDR3aa: CSAGTGLEQYF
j_gene: TRBJ1-1; v_gene: TRBV9; d_gene: NA; abundance: many; CDR3nt: TGTGCCAGCAGCGTAGGTGAGGAGGACTTGGGGTTTAAAAGCGGTGAGGGCACTGAAGCTTTCTTT; CDR3aa: CASSVGEEDLGFKSGEGTEAFF
j_gene: TRBJ2-1; v_gene: TRBV7-9; d_gene: TRBD2; abundance: NA; CDR3nt: TGTGCCAGCAGCTCCTTAGCGGGTCCCCTAAATGAGCAGTTCTTC; CDR3aa: CASSSLAGPLNEQFF
j_gene: TRBJ2-5; v_gene: TRBV2; d_gene: TRBD2; abundance: NA; CDR3nt: TGTGCCAGCAGCCGACTAGCGGTACCCCAAGAGGCCCGGTACTTC; CDR3aa: CASSRLAVPQEARYF
j_gene: TRBJ1-2; v_gene: TRBV6-5; d_gene: NA; abundance: NA; CDR3nt: TGTGCCAGCAGTTCCCCGCGGGTTGGCTACACCTTC; CDR3aa: CASSSPRVGYTF
j_gene: TRBJ1-1; v_gene: TRBV20-1; d_gene: TRBD1; abundance: many; CDR3nt: TGCAGTGCTAGTATGGGGACAGGGGGCACTGAAGCTTTCTTT; CDR3aa: CSASMGTGGTEAFF
j_gene: TRBJ1-1; v_gene: TRBV24-1; d_gene: NA; abundance: NA; CDR3nt: TGTGCCACCAGTGACCTCGGTGACACCGGAGGAGCGGCTTTCTTT; CDR3aa: CATSDLGDTGGAAFF
j_gene: TRBJ1-1; v_gene: TRBV29-1; d_gene: TRBD1; abundance: NA; CDR3nt: TGCAGCGTTCGGTCAGGGGGGACTGAAGCTTTCTTT; CDR3aa: CSVRSGGTEAFF
j_gene: TRBJ2-5; v_gene: TRBV6-1; d_gene: NA; abundance: many; CDR3nt: TGTGCCAGCAGTGAAGACAGGGTGCCTGTCGAGACCCAGTACTTC; CDR3aa: CASSEDRVPVETQYF
j_gene: TRBJ2-7; v_gene: TRBV29-1; d_gene: NA; abundance: medium-sized; CDR3nt: TGCAGCGTTGAATGGGCGCGGGTGTCCTACGAGCAGTACTTC; CDR3aa: CSVEWARVSYEQYF
j_gene: TRBJ2-7; v_gene: TRBV11-1; d_gene: TRBD2; abundance: few; CDR3nt: TGTGCCAGCAGCTTTTCTAGCGGGAGTCGGTACGAGCAGTACTTC; CDR3aa: CASSFSSGSRYEQYF
j_gene: TRBJ1-3; v_gene: TRBV10-3; d_gene: NA; abundance: many; CDR3nt: TGTGCCATCAGGGGAGCGAGCTCTGGAAACACCATATATTTT; CDR3aa: CAIRGASSGNTIYF
j_gene: TRBJ2-2; v_gene: TRBV2; d_gene: NA; abundance: NA; CDR3nt: TGTGCCAGCAGTGGCGGGACAGGGGAGCTGTTTTTT; CDR3aa: CASSGGTGELFF
j_gene: TRBJ2-3; v_gene: TRBV5-1; d_gene: NA; abundance: NA; CDR3nt: NA; CDR3aa: CASSFYICSARTGTSGRGTQYF
j_gene: TRBJ1-1; v_gene: TRBV12-3/TRBV12-4; d_gene: NA; abundance: many; CDR3nt: TGTGCCAGCAGCTTCCCCGACGAGAACACTGAAGCTTTCTTT; CDR3aa: CASSFPDENTEAFF
j_gene: TRBJ1-2; v_gene: TRBV19; d_gene: NA; abundance: many; CDR3nt: TGTGCCAGTAGTATTGGCAGAATCCTCTATGGCTACACCTTC; CDR3aa: CASSIGRILYGYTF
j_gene: TRBJ2-5; v_gene: TRBV20-1; d_gene: NA; abundance: NA; CDR3nt: TGCAGTGCTAGAGATGGTCCCCGTAAAGGAGAGACCCAGTACTTC; CDR3aa: CSARDGPRKGETQYF
j_gene: TRBJ2-7; v_gene: TRBV4-2; d_gene: NA; abundance: NA; CDR3nt: TGTGCCAGCAGCCAAGAGGACGGGGGGCAGAGCTCCTACGAGCGGTACTTC; CDR3aa: CASSQEDGGQSSYERYF